This T cell receptor beta chain emerged from a study of CD8+CD57+ T cells in acquired aplastic anemia. It was patients with CD8+CD57+ cell expansion by flow cytometry who were chosen for sequencing. The germline CDR1 and CDR2 sequences are SGHRS and YFSETQ. This CDR3 comprises 13 residues. Genomic DNA provided the template from which TCR beta VDJ and CDR3 profiles were obtained. TCRdb processed the reads anew with MiXCR; each CDR3 protein has one entry. This repertoire shows around 500,000 distinct CDR3 sequences, around 33% found once; its top ten account for around 0.82%. With respect to this clonotype: A read error may explain this, as a much larger clone is one base away.

The sequence was obtained from a human donor with aplastic anemia. The chain is built from TRBV5-1 and TRBJ2-5; no reliable D call. Judging by the DNA end, TRBJ2-7 fits better; the J call may be wrong. The sequencing sample was made of sorted CD4+, CD8+, or CD8+CD57+ T cells (not recorded which) from PBMCs. The CDR3 DNA is TGCGCCAGCAGCTTGGGACACATCGACGAGCAGTACTTC. It specifies CASSLGHIDEQYF.